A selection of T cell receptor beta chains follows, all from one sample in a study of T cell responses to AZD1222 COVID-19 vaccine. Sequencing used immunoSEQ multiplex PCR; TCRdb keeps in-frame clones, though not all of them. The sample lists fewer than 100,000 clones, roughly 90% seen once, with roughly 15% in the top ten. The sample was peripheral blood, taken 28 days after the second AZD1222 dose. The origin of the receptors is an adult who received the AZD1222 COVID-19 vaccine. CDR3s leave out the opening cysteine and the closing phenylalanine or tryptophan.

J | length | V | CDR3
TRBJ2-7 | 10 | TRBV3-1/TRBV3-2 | ASSQVRYEQY
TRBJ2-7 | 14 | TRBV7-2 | ASSAPFGGRAFEQY
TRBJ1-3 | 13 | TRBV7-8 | ASSLARGQGNTIY
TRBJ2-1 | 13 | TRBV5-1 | ASRYGSGGRNEQF
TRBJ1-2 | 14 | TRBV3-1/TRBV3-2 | ASSQTQGANDYGYT
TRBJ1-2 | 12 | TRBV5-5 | ASSLVQGQGGYT
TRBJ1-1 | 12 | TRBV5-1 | ASSLQGLGTEAF
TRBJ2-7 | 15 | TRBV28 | ASSLAGGVMGGDEQY
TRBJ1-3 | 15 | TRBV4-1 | ASSQYHGALDGNTIY
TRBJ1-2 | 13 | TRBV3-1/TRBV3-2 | ASSQEQGAVYGYT
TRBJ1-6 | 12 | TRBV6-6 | ASRGQGLDSPLH
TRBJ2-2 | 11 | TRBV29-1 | SGARGGSGELF
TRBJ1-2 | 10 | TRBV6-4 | ASSGGTSGYT
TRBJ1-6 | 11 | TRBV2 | ATTGQGYSPLH
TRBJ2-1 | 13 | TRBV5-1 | ASSLEGGGDNEQF
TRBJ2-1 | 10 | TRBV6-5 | ASSQTGDEQF
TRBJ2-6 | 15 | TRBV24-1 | ATERGQGAPGANVLT
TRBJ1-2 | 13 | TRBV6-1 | ASSELGEGIYGYT
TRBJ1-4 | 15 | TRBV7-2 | ASSLYSFGGTNEKLF
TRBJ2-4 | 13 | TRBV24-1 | ATSDPDRGANIQY
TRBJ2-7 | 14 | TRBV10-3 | AISEERQGQIYEQY
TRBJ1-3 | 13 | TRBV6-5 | ASSRGGGTGNTIY
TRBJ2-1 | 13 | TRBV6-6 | ASRESSGRRNEQF
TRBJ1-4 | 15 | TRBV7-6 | ASSPASGGRGHEKLF
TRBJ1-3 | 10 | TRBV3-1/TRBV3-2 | ASSQDRNTIY
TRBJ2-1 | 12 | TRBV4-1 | ASSRGLAGDEQF
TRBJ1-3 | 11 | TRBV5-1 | ASNPASGNTIY
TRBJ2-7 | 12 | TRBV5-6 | ASSWVGGGYEQY
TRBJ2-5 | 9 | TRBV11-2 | ASSPRETQY
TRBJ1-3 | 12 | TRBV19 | ASSISDPGNTIY
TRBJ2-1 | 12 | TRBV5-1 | ASSLGTGVNEQF
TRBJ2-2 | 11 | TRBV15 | ATSRDNSRELF
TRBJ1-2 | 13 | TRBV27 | ASSAPGGGNYGYT
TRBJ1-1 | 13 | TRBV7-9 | ASSPHYRGHTEAF
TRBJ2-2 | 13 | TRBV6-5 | ASGVWGLAPGELF
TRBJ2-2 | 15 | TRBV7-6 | ASSLVASGRYTGELF
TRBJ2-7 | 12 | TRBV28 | ASSLIQGHYEQY
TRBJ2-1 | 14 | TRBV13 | ASSLSISGNINEQF
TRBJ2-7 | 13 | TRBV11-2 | ASSGDSQGSYEQY
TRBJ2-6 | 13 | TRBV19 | ASRSQGAGANVLT
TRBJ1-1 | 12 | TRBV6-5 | ASSYSMVDTEAF
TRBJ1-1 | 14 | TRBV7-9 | ASRGHSARGNTEAF
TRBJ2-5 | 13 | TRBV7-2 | ASSLGLATQETQY
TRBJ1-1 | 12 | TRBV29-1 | SVGPGQGVFEAF
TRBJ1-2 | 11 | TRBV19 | ASRGAGNYGYT
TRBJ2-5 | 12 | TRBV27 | ASRPLPVQETQY
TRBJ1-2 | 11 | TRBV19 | ASSIDRANGYT
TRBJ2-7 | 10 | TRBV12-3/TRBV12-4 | ASSLGIYEQY